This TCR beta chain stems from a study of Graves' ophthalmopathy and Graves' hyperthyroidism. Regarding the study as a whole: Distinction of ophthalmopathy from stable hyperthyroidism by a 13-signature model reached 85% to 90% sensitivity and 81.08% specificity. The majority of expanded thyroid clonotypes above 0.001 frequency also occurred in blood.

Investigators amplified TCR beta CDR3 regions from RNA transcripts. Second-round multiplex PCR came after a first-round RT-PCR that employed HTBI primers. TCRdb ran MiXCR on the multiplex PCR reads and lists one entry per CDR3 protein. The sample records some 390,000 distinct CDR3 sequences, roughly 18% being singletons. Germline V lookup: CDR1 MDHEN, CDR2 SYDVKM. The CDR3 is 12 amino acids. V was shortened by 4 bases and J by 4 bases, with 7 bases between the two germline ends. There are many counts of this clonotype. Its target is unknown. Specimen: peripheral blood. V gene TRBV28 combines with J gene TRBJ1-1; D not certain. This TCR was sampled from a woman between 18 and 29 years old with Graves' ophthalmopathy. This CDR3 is CASSSLFTEAFF. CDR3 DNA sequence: TGTGCCAGCAGTTCGCTATTCACTGAAGCTTTCTTT.